This entry lists 25 T cell receptor beta chains sequenced from one sample in a study of blood T cell repertoires in COVID-19 (dated by TCRdb to 2018 to 2020). Libraries came from the immunoSEQ multiplex PCR assay. The clones in this table, taken by TCRdb from immuneACCESS, are in-frame only. Not every clone is retained; where verified, under half of the shortfall comes from an unresolved V gene, and the cause of the rest is unknown. For this sample the table gives more than 250,000 clones, of which 90% were detected only once. The ten largest clones take up roughly 1.5% of the sample. Sequenced material: PBMCs or T cells enriched from blood (not recorded which). The source is a woman between 18 and 30 years old with acute COVID-19.

The chain carries TRBV11-2 and TRBJ2-3; TRBD2 might be the D (6 bases). V lost 5 bases to trimming and J lost 1 base, with 10 bases between them. Germline V lookup: CDR1 SGHAT, CDR2 FQNNGV. This CDR3 spans 14 amino acids. The DNA for the CDR3 is TGTGCCAGCAGCATAGGGACTGGCACAGATACGCAGTATTTT. Protein sequence: CASSIGTGTDTQYF.

The rearrangement joins TRBV27 to TRBJ2-1, with D possibly TRBD2 on 6 matching bases. This CDR3 spans 16 amino acids. The germline CDR1 and CDR2 sequences are MNHEY and SMNVEV (reference sequence). V lost 6 bases and J lost 0, with 15 bases in between. The CDR3 DNA is TGTGCCAGCAGGGGGGTAGGGAGGCCCTCCTACAATGAGCAGTTCTTC. Amino acids: CASRGVGRPSYNEQFF.

V gene TRBV24-1 combines with J gene TRBJ2-5; 7 bases line up with TRBD1. The germline gives CDR1 KGHDR, CDR2 SFDVKD. This CDR3 is built from 16 residues. J gave up 5 bases and V 4 bases, and 12 bases lay outside the gene matches. The CDR3 region has the DNA TGTGCCACCAGTGACCCAAGGGACAGAGGCAGGGAGACCCAGTACTTC. Encoded protein: CATSDPRDRGRETQYF.

This clone was detected many times. CDR3 loop: CASSQGGRLAAGGEQFF. CDR3 DNA: TGCGCCAGCAGCCAAGGAGGCCGCCTAGCGGCCGGCGGGGAGCAGTTCTTC. This chain uses TRBV4-1 with TRBJ2-1, with 7 bases aligning to TRBD2. CDR1 MGHRA and CDR2 YSYEKL come from the germline V gene. CDR3 length: 17 amino acids. V gave up 1 base and J gave up 10 bases; unmatched junction bases: 16.

The chain carries TRBV6-1 and TRBJ1-3, with 9 bases fitting TRBD1. The CDR3 runs to 18 residues. V was clipped by 3 bases and J by 4 bases; unmatched bases: 13. The germline V gene encodes CDR1 MNHNS and CDR2 SASEGT. The CDR3 sequence: CASSDLWGDRGKGNTIYF. Here the CDR3 DNA reads TGTGCCAGCAGTGACCTCTGGGGCGACAGGGGGAAGGGAAACACCATATATTTT.

The gene calls are TRBV6-4 and TRBJ2-1, with TRBD2 identical over 10 bases. The germline CDR1 and CDR2 sequences are MRHNA and SNTAGT. CDR3 length: 16 amino acids. V shed 6 bases and J 9 bases; nucleotides not matched to a gene: 14. The CDR3 loop is CASSTLAGEGYVEQFF. CDR3 DNA sequence: TGTGCCAGCAGCACCCTAGCGGGGGAAGGGTACGTTGAGCAGTTCTTC.

The sample holds one count of this clone. This rearrangement joins TRBV27 to TRBJ2-5, with D possibly matching TRBD1 (5 bases). This CDR3 has 15 residues. Germline V gives CDR1 MNHEY, CDR2 SMNVEV (reference sequence). V dropped 2 bases and J dropped 0 bases, with 10 bases sitting between them. CDR3 coding DNA: TGTGCCAGCAGTTTACGCCTGACAGACCAAGAGACCCAGTACTTC. Translating it yields CASSLRLTDQETQYF.

The V and J genes are TRBV28 and TRBJ1-5; D may be TRBD1 (5 bases). Germline lookup yields CDR1 MDHEN and CDR2 SYDVKM. There are 16 residues in the CDR3. V was shortened by 1 base and J by 0 bases, with 10 bases between the two germline ends. Here the CDR3 DNA reads TGTGCCAGCAGTTTATCCGGGGGATATAGCAATCAGCCCCAGCATTTT. It yields the protein CASSLSGGYSNQPQHF.

V and J are TRBV30 and TRBJ2-7, with 9 bases identical to TRBD2. With V trimmed by 0 bases and J by 7 bases, 22 bases remained unmatched. CDR3 length: 19 residues. Germline loops: CDR1 GTSNPN, CDR2 SVGIG (reference sequence). The chain's CDR3 is CAWSVYSWGGGRAKMEQYF. Written as DNA, the CDR3 is TGTGCCTGGAGTGTATATAGCTGGGGAGGCGGGAGGGCCAAGATGGAGCAGTACTTC. Looking up the rest from reference TRBV30 and TRBJ2-7 gives the full variable domain: SQTIHQWPATLVQPVGSPLSLECTVEGTSNPNLYWYRQAAGRGLQLLFYSVGIGQISSEVPQNLSASRPQDRQFILSSKKLLLSDSGFYLCAWSVYSWGGGRAKMEQYFGPGTRLTVT.

V gene TRBV6-2 or TRBV6-3 combines with J gene TRBJ2-5, with 9 nucleotides matching TRBD2. Germline trimming cut 4 bases from V and 3 bases from J; bases unmatched to any gene: 18. Germline V lookup: CDR1 MNHEY, CDR2 SVGEGT. The CDR3 is 19 residues long. The CDR3 DNA sequence: TGTGCCAGCAGTTTGTTCTTATTTGGGCTAGCGGGAACTGAAGAGACCCAGTACTTC. It specifies CASSLFLFGLAGTEETQYF.

The genes are TRBV11-1 and TRBJ2-1, with 11 positions matching TRBD2. The trim removed 8 bases at V and 3 bases at J, leaving 3 bases unmatched. Germline V lookup: CDR1 SGHAT, CDR2 FQDESV (reference sequence). The CDR3 runs 14 residues. CDR3 in amino acids: CASRLAGIYNEQFF. The CDR3 DNA follows: TGTGCCAGCCGACTAGCGGGGATCTACAATGAGCAGTTCTTC.

The chain recombines TRBV25-1 with TRBJ2-1; tentative D call: TRBD1 (5 bases). Per the germline V gene, CDR1 is MGHDK and CDR2 is SYGVNS. V was trimmed by 4 bases and J by 2 bases, leaving 18 bases between them. The CDR3 spans 17 residues. CDR3 region: CASSGGLGRSTYNEQFF. CDR3 bases: TGTGCCAGCAGTGGTGGCTTGGGGCGTTCCACCTACAATGAGCAGTTCTTC.

The rearrangement joins TRBV5-6 to TRBJ2-7; 8 bases fit TRBD2. This CDR3 has 15 residues. The trim removed 5 bases at V and 7 bases at J, leaving 14 bases unmatched. The V gene's germline CDR1 is SGHDT and CDR2 YYEEEE. CDR3 in amino acids: CASSQSPGRGREQYF. The CDR3 DNA sequence: TGTGCCAGCAGTCAGAGCCCCGGGAGGGGAAGGGAGCAGTACTTC.

The V gene is TRBV6-6, the J gene TRBJ1-6; TRBD1 matches at 8 bases. Germline V gene lookup returns CDR1 MNHNY and CDR2 SVGAGI (reference sequence). V trimming: 2 bases; J trimming: 17 bases; junction bases outside the gene matches: 17. This CDR3 has 16 residues. CDR3 sequence: CASSYPTWAGGGSFHF. The DNA of the CDR3 is TGTGCCAGCAGTTACCCCACGTGGGCAGGGGGCGGGTCTTTCCACTTT.

Regarding this clone: Other DNA sequences in this sample translate to the same CDR3. The genes are TRBV10-3 and TRBJ2-7; perhaps TRBD2 as D (6 bases). CDR1 and CDR2 (germline): ENHRY, SYGVKD. Trimming took 6 bases from V and 0 from J, leaving 6 bases between them. The CDR3 sequence is 12 residues long. CDR3 sequence (DNA): TGTGCCATCAGCGGGAGCTCCTACGAGCAGTACTTC. This codes for CAISGSSYEQYF.

This clone was observed a handful of times. The rearrangement links TRBV2 to TRBJ1-5, with D uncertain. The germline V and J ends were trimmed by 6 bases and 1 base, with 7 bases remaining between them. There are 13 residues in the CDR3. CDR1 is SNHLY, CDR2 FYNNEI, per germline. The chain's CDR3 is CASRGRSNQPQHF. CDR3 DNA sequence: TGTGCCAGCAGGGGGAGGAGCAATCAGCCCCAGCATTTT. The complete variable domain, with remaining parts taken from reference TRBV2 and TRBJ1-5, reads EPEVTQTPSHQVTQMGQEVILRCVPISNHLYFYWYRQILGQKVEFLVSFYNNEISEKSEIFDDQFSVERPDGSNFTLKIRSTKLEDSAMYFCASRGRSNQPQHFGDGTRLSIL.

V and J are TRBV19 and TRBJ1-2; 7 bases are a match to TRBD1. The germline V gene encodes CDR1 LNHDA and CDR2 SQIVND (reference sequence). The CDR3 contains 14 residues. Losses at the gene ends were 7 bases for V and 8 bases for J; bases not matched to a gene: 13. The CDR3 here is CASKPLDRELGYTF. In DNA, the CDR3 is TGTGCCAGTAAACCTCTCGACAGGGAACTAGGCTACACCTTC.

The V and J genes are TRBV19 and TRBJ2-1, with D hard to call. The CDR3 totals 14 residues. CDR1 and CDR2 from the germline V gene are LNHDA and SQIVND (reference sequence). V was pared by 6 bases and J by 2 bases, with 11 bases between. CDR3 residues: CASRTNHAYNEQFF. The CDR3 coding sequence is TGTGCCAGTAGGACAAATCACGCCTACAATGAGCAGTTCTTC. Full variable domain (remainder filled in from reference TRBV19 and TRBJ2-1): DGGITQSPKYLFRKEGQNVTLSCEQNLNHDAMYWYRQDPGQGLRLIYYSQIVNDFQKGDIAEGYSVSREKKESFPLTVTSAQKNPTAFYLCASRTNHAYNEQFFGPGTRLTVL.

V usage is TRBV7-9 and J usage is TRBJ1-2; the D is unclear. V gave up 5 bases and J gave up 4 bases, with 11 bases separating them. The CDR3 totals 13 residues. Germline CDR1 is SEHNR and CDR2 is FQNEAQ (reference sequence). CDR3 in DNA: TGTGCCAGCAGCCCACCGGGTCTCTATGGCTACACCTTC. This translates into CASSPPGLYGYTF.

This clone was observed a handful of times. This chain joins TRBV3-1 (or the pseudogene TRBV3-2) and TRBJ2-3; 8 bases fit TRBD2. V lost 0 bases, J lost 3 bases, and 5 bases stayed unmatched. Looked up from germline, CDR1 is LGHDT and CDR2 is YNNKEL (reference sequence). This CDR3 spans 16 amino acids. The chain's CDR3 is CASSQESGSRTDTQYF. For the CDR3, the DNA is TGTGCCAGCAGCCAAGAAAGCGGGAGTCGGACAGATACGCAGTATTTT.

The rearrangement joins TRBV4-1 to TRBJ2-7; possible D gene TRBD2, 7 bases. CDR1 is MGHRA and CDR2 is YSYEKL in the germline V gene. The CDR3 length is 18 residues. Trimming removed 0 bases from V and 4 bases from J, with 22 bases in between. The chain's CDR3 is CASSQEPGGRGRAYEQYF. The CDR3 DNA reads TGCGCCAGCAGCCAAGAGCCCGGGGGGCGCGGGAGAGCTTACGAGCAGTACTTC.

The genes are TRBV7-9 and TRBJ2-1; unclear D gene. Germline CDR1 and CDR2: SEHNR and FQNEAQ (reference sequence). Trimming removed 2 bases from V and 9 bases from J, with 5 bases in between. There are 11 residues in the CDR3. CDR3 amino acids: CASSLFGEQFF. CDR3 nucleotide sequence: TGTGCCAGCAGCTTATTCGGTGAGCAGTTCTTC.

The V and J genes are TRBV12-3 or TRBV12-4 and TRBJ1-3; TRBD1 might be the D (5 bases). This CDR3 region has 13 residues. V lost 8 bases, J lost 0 bases, and 8 bases lay in between. The CDR3 DNA is TGTGCCAGCTCGGGGGGCTCTGGAAACACCATATATTTT. Translating gives CASSGGSGNTIYF.

The gene calls are TRBV18 and TRBJ2-2, with D possibly being TRBD2 (6 bases). The CDR3 contains 15 residues. With 7 bases removed from V and 2 bases from J, the gap between germline ends came to 14 bases. Per germline, CDR1 KGHSH and CDR2 LQKENI. The CDR3 loop reads CASLSSGINTGELFF. The CDR3 nucleotides read TGTGCCAGCTTGAGTAGCGGAATCAACACCGGGGAGCTGTTTTTT. The entire variable domain, with the rest obtained from reference TRBV18 and TRBJ2-2, is as follows: NAGVMQNPRHLVRRRGQEARLRCSPMKGHSHVYWYRQLPEEGLKFMVYLQKENIIDESGMPKERFSAEFPKEGPSILRIQQVVRGDSAAYFCASLSSGINTGELFFGEGSRLTVL.

This clone has a single count. This chain connects TRBV25-1 to TRBJ2-1; 8 nucleotides agree with TRBD2. Germline loops: CDR1 MGHDK, CDR2 SYGVNS. The V gene end was trimmed by 5 bases and the J gene end by 10 bases; junction bases not matched to a gene: 7. This CDR3 region has 13 residues. CDR3: CASSPDWTSEQFF. The CDR3 nucleotides read TGTGCCAGCAGTCCAGATTGGACTAGCGAGCAGTTCTTC.